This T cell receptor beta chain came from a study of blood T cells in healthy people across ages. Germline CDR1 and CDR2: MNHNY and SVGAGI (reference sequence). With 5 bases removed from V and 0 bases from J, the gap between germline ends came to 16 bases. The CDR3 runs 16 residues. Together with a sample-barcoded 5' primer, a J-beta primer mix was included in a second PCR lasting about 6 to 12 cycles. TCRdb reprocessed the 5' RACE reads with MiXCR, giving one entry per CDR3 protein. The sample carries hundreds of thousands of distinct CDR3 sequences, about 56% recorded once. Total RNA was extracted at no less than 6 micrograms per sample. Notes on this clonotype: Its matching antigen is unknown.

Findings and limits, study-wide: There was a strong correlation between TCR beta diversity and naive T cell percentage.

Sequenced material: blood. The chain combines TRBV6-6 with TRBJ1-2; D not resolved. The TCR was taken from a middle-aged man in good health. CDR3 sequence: CASSGKADGTNYGYTF. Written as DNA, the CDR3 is TGTGCCAGCAGTGGAAAAGCGGACGGCACTAACTATGGCTACACCTTC.